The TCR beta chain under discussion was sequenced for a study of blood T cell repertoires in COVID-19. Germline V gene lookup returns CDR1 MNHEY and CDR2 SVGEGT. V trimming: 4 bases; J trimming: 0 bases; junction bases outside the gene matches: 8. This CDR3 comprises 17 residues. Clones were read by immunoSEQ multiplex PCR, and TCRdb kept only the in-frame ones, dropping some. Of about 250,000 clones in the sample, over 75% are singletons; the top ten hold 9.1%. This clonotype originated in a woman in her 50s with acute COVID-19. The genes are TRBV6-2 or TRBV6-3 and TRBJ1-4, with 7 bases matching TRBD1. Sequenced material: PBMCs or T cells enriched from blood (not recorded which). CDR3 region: CASSFSDRESTNEKLFF. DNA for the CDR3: TGTGCCAGCAGTTTCTCTGACAGGGAATCAACTAATGAAAAACTGTTTTTT.